This T cell receptor beta chain was documented in a study of shared T cell receptors in the human thymus (dated by TCRdb to the early 2020s). For the wider study: The study examined how self-reactive, shared T-cell receptor alpha chains are generated in the human thymus.

Taken from cysteine to phenylalanine, the CDR3 has 11 residues. Left in the record is the CDR3 DNA by itself, 33 bases read in frame from the first base. CDR1 and CDR2 were assigned from the germline V gene as SGHDN and FVKESK. Cut back by 6 bases and 11 bases, the V and J ends lie 13 bases apart. The library was made by the immunoSEQ multiplex PCR assay. This immuneACCESS table, as held by TCRdb, lists in-frame sequences with V and J called but not all clones. Of the missing ones, under half trace to an unresolved V gene in checked studies; the others have no known cause. A total of over 450,000 clones appear in this sample, about 80% of them only once. The ten largest clones add up to about 0.013% of the sample. This clone was seen a few times. Its target antigen remains unknown. There are no base qualities to consult, and no much larger clone falls within one base. A further study also used this sample, focusing on human thymus T cells. As that second paper reports: Donors were immunologically healthy infants undergoing open corrective cardiac surgery for congenital heart defects in Finland. Thymus tissue was collected as surgical resects that were removed during corrective cardiac surgery. V and J gene segment usage appeared biased in both thymic and peripheral blood repertoires. According to the related research, thymic TCR repertoires were highly overlapping among unrelated individuals. The study characterized TCR alpha and beta repertoires from roughly 8 infant thymus samples and a few related peripheral blood samples. The infant donors were about 7 to 244 days old, and the cohort included six males and a couple of females. Thymocytes were mechanically released from the tissue and were stored as pellets of roughly 9-31 million cells at -70 degrees C. Genomic DNA was extracted from frozen cell pellets with a QIAsymphony instrument. TCRB and TCRAD loci were amplified from a standardized quantity of quality-controlled genomic DNA using the immunoSEQ multiplex PCR assay. The amplicons spanned the V(D)J region and were long enough to cover the CDR3 and allow V and J genes to be identified. The amplicons were sequenced on an Illumina platform via the commercial immunoSEQ service. Primer bias and sequencing errors were corrected as previously described, and TCRAD and TCRB definitions were based on the IMGT database. immunoSEQ Analyzer 3.0 and VDJTools were used for repertoire analysis, which covered basic statistics, V/J segment usage, diversity estimates, rarefaction and pairwise overlap. To estimate diversity, the Chao1, ChaoE, Efron-Thisted, Shannon and inverse Simpson indices were applied, and diversity was also estimated on datasets down-sampled to the smallest sample. For repertoire overlap, CDR3 nucleotide sequence, V gene and J gene had to match strictly, and clustering was done by Jaccard-based multidimensional scaling. Thymus samples yielded on average about 810,000 unique TCRB clonotypes, compared with roughly 80,000 from blood samples.

The V gene is TRBV14 and the J gene is TRBJ2-5; a weak D assignment points to TRBD2 (5 bases agree). The origin of this receptor is a boy under two years old with a congenital heart defect. Donor details come from another sample of the same person, matched by shared clones. Sequencing input: thymocytes. The CDR3 in this case is CASRQNGEQYF. The DNA sequence is given as TGTGCCAGCAGACAAAACGGGGAGCAGTACTTC.